This T cell receptor beta chain derives from a study of blood T cell repertoires in COVID-19. Background on the study: Samples representing acute and convalescent COVID-19 were sourced from the United States, Italy and Spain. PBMCs, B-cell-depleted T cells, or T cells were the source of the cDNA or gDNA that made up the material.

Authors' data handling: From reference gene primer amplification, estimates of nucleated cell counts were derived. Measured with immunoSEQ multiplex PCR; TCRdb has only the in-frame clones, and not every one. The V and J calls and clone size were taken over from that table, and D and trimming were inferred from the DNA. The data show roughly 200,000 clones, around 86% seen once. This clonotype originated in a woman aged 30 to 39 with active or convalescent COVID-19. The source material was peripheral blood.

CDR3 nucleotide sequence: TGTGCCTGGAGCCAAACTAGGACTAGCGGGGGGGCAGGAGAGACCCAGTACTTC. Translation: CAWSQTRTSGGAGETQYF. The chain links TRBV30 to TRBJ2-5; TRBD2 aligns across 15 bases. This CDR3 has 18 residues. J gave up 4 bases and V 3 bases, and 12 bases lay outside the gene matches. Germline V gene lookup returns CDR1 GTSNPN and CDR2 SVGIG (reference sequence).